This is a list of T cell receptor beta chains from one sample in a study of blood T cell repertoires in COVID-19. Measured with immunoSEQ multiplex PCR; TCRdb has only the in-frame clones, and not every one. The sample lists about 480,000 clones, roughly 89% occurring once. The specimen was peripheral blood. The source of these receptors is a man younger than 35 with COVID-19, enrolled during active disease. The CDR3 runs from the conserved cysteine through the conserved F or W. A D gene is named only where the DNA matches it firmly. The listing skips clone size in some rows; elsewhere it reads once, few, many or a size class.

j_call d_call clone_size v_call cdr3_nt cdr3_aa
TRBJ2-6 TRBD1 - TRBV19 TGTGCCAGTAGTACGGGACAGGGGGTCTCTGGGGCCAACGTCCTGACTTTC CASSTGQGVSGANVLTF
TRBJ2-2 - - TRBV3-1/TRBV3-2 TGTGCCAGCAGTCATCCCACCGGGGAGCTGTTTTTT CASSHPTGELFF
TRBJ2-7 - - TRBV11-3 TGTGCCAGCAGCCGCGGACAGAGCTCCTACGAGCAGTACTTC CASSRGQSSYEQYF
TRBJ2-1 TRBD2 - TRBV3-1/TRBV3-2 TGTGCCAGCAGCCCACTAGCGGGAGGGGACAATGAGCAGTTCTTC CASSPLAGGDNEQFF
TRBJ2-1 - - TRBV19 TGTGCCAGTAGTATCTCGGAGTGGGGGGGCGGTGAGCAGTTCTTC CASSISEWGGGEQFF
TRBJ2-5 - - TRBV19 TGTGCCAGTAGTATGGTCGGCGGGGAAGAGACCCAGTACTTC CASSMVGGEETQYF
TRBJ1-6 - - TRBV7-6 TGTGCCAGCAGCCCGGGCCTAGGAGGGAGTGGTGGATCACCCCTCCACTTT CASSPGLGGSGGSPLHF
TRBJ1-1 - - TRBV3-1/TRBV3-2 TGTGCCAGCAGCTTCCACGCCGGGGTCTCGAACACTGAAGCTTTCTTT CASSFHAGVSNTEAFF
TRBJ1-2 - - TRBV6-5 TGTGCCAGCAGATTCCCTGACAGGTCTGGGGGCTACACCTTC CASRFPDRSGGYTF
TRBJ2-3 TRBD2 - TRBV18 TGTGCCAGCTCACCCGCGATGACTAGCGGGGGCTCACAAACAGATACGCAGTATTTT CASSPAMTSGGSQTDTQYF
TRBJ2-5 TRBD1 - TRBV18 TGTGCCAGCTCACTGGGACAGGGGGAGACCCAGTACTTC CASSLGQGETQYF
TRBJ2-2 - - TRBV7-9 TGTGCCAGCAGCTTAAGTCTGGAGGGCGCCGGGGAGCTGTTTTTT CASSLSLEGAGELFF
TRBJ2-1 TRBD1 once TRBV6-4 TGTGCCAGCAGTGACAACAGGGGGAATGAGCAGTTCTTC CASSDNRGNEQFF
TRBJ2-1 TRBD1 - TRBV7-9 TGTGCCAGCAGCTTTCGAATGACAGGGAATGCCTACAATGAGCAGTTCTTC CASSFRMTGNAYNEQFF
TRBJ2-2 - - TRBV3-1/TRBV3-2 TGTGCCAGCAGCCGATTTCGGAGCACCGGGGAGCTGTTTTTT CASSRFRSTGELFF
TRBJ1-1 TRBD1 - TRBV6-5 TGTGCCAGCAGCGGTCTCAGGGGGCAGAACACTGAAGCTTTCTTT CASSGLRGQNTEAFF
TRBJ1-2 - - TRBV12-3/TRBV12-4 TGTGCCAGCAGCTCCGGCGGTGGTGGCTACACCTTC CASSSGGGGYTF
TRBJ1-3 - - TRBV12-5 TGTGCTAGTGGACTGACAGGTGGTGGAAACACCATATATTTT CASGLTGGGNTIYF
TRBJ1-4 TRBD1 - TRBV27 TGTGCCAGCAGTTCGAGACAGGGGAGAACTAATGAAAAACTGTTTTTT CASSSRQGRTNEKLFF
TRBJ1-5 - - TRBV19 TGTGCCAGTAGTATCAACTCGGTTCGCAATCAGCCCCAGCATTTT CASSINSVRNQPQHF
TRBJ2-1 TRBD1 - TRBV29-1 TGCAGCGTCCCAGGACTTACAGGGGGTAATTTATACGATGAGCAGTTCTTC CSVPGLTGGNLYDEQFF
TRBJ2-7 - - TRBV5-4 TGTGCCAGCTCCCAGTTGGGCAACGAGCAGTACTTC CASSQLGNEQYF
TRBJ1-1 - - TRBV9 TGTGCCAGCAGCCCGGGGCGCGGGAGCACTGAAGCTTTCTTT CASSPGRGSTEAFF
TRBJ2-2 - few TRBV2 TGTGCCAGCAGTGAGGCCAACACCGGGGAGCTGTTTTTT CASSEANTGELFF
TRBJ2-2 - - TRBV3-1/TRBV3-2 TGTGCCAGCAGCCAAAACCAGGTCCGCACCGGGGAGCTGTTTTTT CASSQNQVRTGELFF
TRBJ1-6 - - TRBV10-3 TGTGCCATCAGTGCCGGAGGAGACTATTCACCCCTCCACTTT CAISAGGDYSPLHF
TRBJ1-1 - - TRBV2 TGTGCCAGCAGTGAGGAGGGCCCGAACACTGAAGCTTTCTTT CASSEEGPNTEAFF
TRBJ2-1 TRBD2 - TRBV27 TGTGCCAGCGCCGGGGGGGTGGTGCAGTTCTTC CASAGGVVQFF
TRBJ2-7 TRBD2 - TRBV6-5 TGTGCCAGCAGTTACACTACGGGACTAGCCCGGGTGCAGTACTTC CASSYTTGLARVQYF
TRBJ2-3 - - TRBV27 TGTGCCAGCAGTTTACCGGGGACAGATACGCAGTATTTT CASSLPGTDTQYF
TRBJ2-3 TRBD2 - TRBV5-1 TGCGCCAGCAGCGCTTCGACTAGCGGGAGTGGGGATACGCAGTATTTT CASSASTSGSGDTQYF
TRBJ2-7 TRBD2 - TRBV7-8 TGTGCCAGCAGCTTAGTTCCTAGCGGGGGCTATCTCCTAGACGAGCAGTACTTC CASSLVPSGGYLLDEQYF
TRBJ2-1 - - TRBV19 TGTGCCAGTAATCAGGACAGTCCCGGTGAGCAGTTCTTC CASNQDSPGEQFF
TRBJ2-1 - - TRBV21-1 TGTGCCAGCAGCATGGGACAGACGGATGAGCAGTTCTTC CASSMGQTDEQFF
TRBJ2-2 - - TRBV14 TGTGCCACCTCGGGGGGACATCACAACACCGGGGAGCTGTTTTTT CATSGGHHNTGELFF
TRBJ2-4 - - TRBV2 TGTGCCAGCATAGTGGGGCTCCAAGCCAAAAACATTCAGTACTTC CASIVGLQAKNIQYF
TRBJ1-2 - few TRBV4-2 TGTGCCAGCAGTCTCAACAGGGAAGGCTATGGCTACACCTTC CASSLNREGYGYTF
TRBJ2-2 - - TRBV3-1/TRBV3-2 TGTGCCAGCAGCCAAGAAGGGGGCACCGGGGAGCTGTTTTTT CASSQEGGTGELFF
TRBJ2-1 TRBD2 - TRBV3-1/TRBV3-2 TGTGCCAGCAGCCCGGGGGGACTAGCGGGCTACAATGAGCAGTTCTTC CASSPGGLAGYNEQFF
TRBJ2-6 - - TRBV5-6 TGTGCCAGCAGTAACAAGGCAGGGTCCCTGAGGGGGGCCAACGTCCTGACTTTC CASSNKAGSLRGANVLTF